This TCR beta chain was observed in a study of cytomegalovirus exposure and HLA in healthy donors. As for the study in general: An earlier analysis found fewer than 140 million unique TCR beta sequences from 150 million to 200 million T cells. Around 86 million unique TCRs, all from HLA-typed donors, were included in an early release of the data. Study results and limitations: Exclusion applied to some V segments, including TRBV6-2 and TRBV6-3, as they were indistinguishable.

V shed 3 bases and J shed 8 bases, with 15 bases lying between them. The CDR3 is made up of 14 amino acids. Germline V lookup: CDR1 SGHRS, CDR2 YFSETQ. On this clone: Antigen specificity is unknown.

The PCR had 60 Vbeta and 13 Jbeta primers. TCRdb's table, derived via immunoSEQ multiplex PCR, lists solely in-frame clones and lacks some. The sample has roughly 200,000 clones, more than 65% seen once. The sequence was collected from a female donor in good health and CMV-seronegative. The chain couples TRBV5-1 to TRBJ2-1, with D perhaps TRBD2 (7 bases). The sample taken for sequencing was PBMCs. The CDR3 DNA reads TGCGCCAGCAGCTCCCCGTCGGGGGGCGATGAGCAGTTCTTC. It is translated as CASSSPSGGDEQFF.